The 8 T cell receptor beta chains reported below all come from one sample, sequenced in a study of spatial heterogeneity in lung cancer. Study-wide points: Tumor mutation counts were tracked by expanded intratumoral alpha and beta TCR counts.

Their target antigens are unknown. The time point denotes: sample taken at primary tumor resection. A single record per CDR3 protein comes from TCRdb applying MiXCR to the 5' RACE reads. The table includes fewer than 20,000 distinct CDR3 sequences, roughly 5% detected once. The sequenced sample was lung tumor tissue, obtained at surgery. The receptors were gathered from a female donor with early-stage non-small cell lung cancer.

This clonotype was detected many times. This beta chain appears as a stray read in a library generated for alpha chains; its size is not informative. The CDR3 loop reads CSARDRGWTSGGVFEQYF. The CDR3 DNA sequence: TGCAGTGCTAGAGATAGGGGGTGGACTAGCGGAGGGGTCTTCGAGCAGTACTTC. The chain recombines TRBV20-1 with TRBJ2-7, with 10 bases fitting TRBD2. V trimming: 0 bases; J trimming: 6 bases; junction bases outside the gene matches: 17. In germline, CDR1 is DFQATT, CDR2 SNEGSKA (reference sequence). The CDR3 consists of 18 residues.

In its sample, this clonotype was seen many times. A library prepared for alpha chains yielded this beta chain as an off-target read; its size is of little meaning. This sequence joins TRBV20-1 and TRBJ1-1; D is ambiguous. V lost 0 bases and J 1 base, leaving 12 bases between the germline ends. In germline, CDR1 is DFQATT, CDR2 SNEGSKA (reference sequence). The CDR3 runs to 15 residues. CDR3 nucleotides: TGCAGTGCTAGAGATCCACGGGCCTCGAACACTGAAGCTTTCTTT. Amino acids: CSARDPRASNTEAFF.

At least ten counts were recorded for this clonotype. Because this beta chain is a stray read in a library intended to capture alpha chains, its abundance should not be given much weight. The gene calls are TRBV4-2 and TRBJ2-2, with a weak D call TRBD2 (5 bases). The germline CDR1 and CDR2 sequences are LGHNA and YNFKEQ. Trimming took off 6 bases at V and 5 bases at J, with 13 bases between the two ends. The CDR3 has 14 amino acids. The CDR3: CASRVGVKTGELFF. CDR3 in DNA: TGTGCCAGCAGAGTGGGAGTAAAGACCGGGGAGCTGTTTTTT.

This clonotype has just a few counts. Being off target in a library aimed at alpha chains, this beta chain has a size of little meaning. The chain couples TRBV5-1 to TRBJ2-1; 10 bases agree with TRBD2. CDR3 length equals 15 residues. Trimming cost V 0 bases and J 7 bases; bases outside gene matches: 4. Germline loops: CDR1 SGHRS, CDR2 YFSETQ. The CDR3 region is CASSLASGSWNEQFF. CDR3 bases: TGCGCCAGCAGCTTGGCTAGCGGGAGTTGGAATGAGCAGTTCTTC.

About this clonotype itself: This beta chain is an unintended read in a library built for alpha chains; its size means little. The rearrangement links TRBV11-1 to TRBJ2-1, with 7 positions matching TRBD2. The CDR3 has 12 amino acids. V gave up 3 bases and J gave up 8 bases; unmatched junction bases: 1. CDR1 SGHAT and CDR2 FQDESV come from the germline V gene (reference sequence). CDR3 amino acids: CASSFSGYEQFF. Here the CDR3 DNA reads TGTGCCAGCAGCTTTAGCGGGTATGAGCAGTTCTTC.

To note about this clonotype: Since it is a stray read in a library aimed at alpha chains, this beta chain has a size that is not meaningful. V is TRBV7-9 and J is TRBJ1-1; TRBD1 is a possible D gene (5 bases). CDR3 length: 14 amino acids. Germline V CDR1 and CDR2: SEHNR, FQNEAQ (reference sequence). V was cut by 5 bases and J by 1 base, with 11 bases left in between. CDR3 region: CASSKGAANTEAFF. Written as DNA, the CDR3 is TGTGCCAGCAGCAAAGGGGCGGCGAACACTGAAGCTTTCTTT.

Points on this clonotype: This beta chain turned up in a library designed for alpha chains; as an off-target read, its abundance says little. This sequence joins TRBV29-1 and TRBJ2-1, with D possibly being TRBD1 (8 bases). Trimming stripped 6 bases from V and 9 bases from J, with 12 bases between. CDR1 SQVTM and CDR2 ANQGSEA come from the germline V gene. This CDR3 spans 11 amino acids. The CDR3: CSVNRGGEQFF. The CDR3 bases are TGCAGCGTCAACAGGGGGGGTGAGCAGTTCTTC.

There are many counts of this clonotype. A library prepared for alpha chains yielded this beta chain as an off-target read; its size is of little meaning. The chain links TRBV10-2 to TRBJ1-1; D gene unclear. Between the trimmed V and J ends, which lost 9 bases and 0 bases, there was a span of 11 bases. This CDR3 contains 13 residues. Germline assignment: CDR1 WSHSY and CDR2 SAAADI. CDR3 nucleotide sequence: TGCGCCAGTCATATGACTATGAACACTGAAGCTTTCTTT. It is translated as CASHMTMNTEAFF.